A selection of T cell receptor beta chains follows, all from one sample in a study of PD-1 blockade in classical Hodgkin lymphoma. Method: immunoSEQ multiplex PCR; TCRdb's copy keeps in-frame clones and lacks some. The sample has 20,000 or so clones, 65% to 85% seen once. The specimen was peripheral blood mononuclear cells (PBMCs), collected at baseline. The receptors here all came from a human donor with classical Hodgkin lymphoma. Both conserved end residues are part of each CDR3. A D gene is named only where the DNA matches it firmly. Size values are once, few and many counts, or a class for expanded clones, and some rows have none.

TRBJ1-5 | - | 16 | TRBV28 | - | CASSLARGRVGQPQHF | TGTGCCAGCAGCCTAGCCCGGGGCAGGGTCGGACAGCCCCAGCATTTT
TRBJ2-5 | - | 14 | TRBV5-4 | - | CASSLAYGQETQYF | TGTGCCAGCAGCTTGGCCTACGGCCAAGAGACCCAGTACTTC
TRBJ2-5 | - | 18 | TRBV5-4 | - | CASSLVGLRGRRKETQYF | TGTGCCAGCAGCTTGGTGGGGTTGCGGGGTCGAAGGAAAGAGACCCAGTACTTC
TRBJ1-2 | once | 16 | TRBV4-1 | TRBD1 | CASSQLPKTGRYGYTF | TGCGCCAGCAGCCAACTGCCTAAGACAGGGAGATATGGCTACACCTTC
TRBJ1-2 | - | 13 | TRBV2 | TRBD1 | CASSERTGNGYTF | TGTGCCAGCAGTGAGCGGACAGGGAATGGCTACACCTTC
TRBJ2-7 | - | 17 | TRBV7-2 | - | CASSIGGTPRFPYEQYF | TGTGCCAGCAGCATAGGGGGGACACCCAGGTTCCCCTACGAGCAGTACTTC
TRBJ2-7 | - | 15 | TRBV7-4 | - | CASSLVYRSSYEQYF | TGTGCCAGCAGCTTAGTTTATAGGAGCTCCTACGAGCAGTACTTC
TRBJ1-2 | - | 17 | TRBV5-1 | - | CASSRYYGQIANYGYTF | TGCGCCAGCAGCCGCTATTATGGACAGATCGCTAACTATGGCTACACCTTC
TRBJ2-2 | - | 14 | TRBV7-9 | TRBD1 | CASSHDRATGELFF | TGTGCCAGCAGCCACGACAGGGCCACCGGGGAGCTGTTTTTT
TRBJ1-2 | - | 15 | TRBV5-6 | - | CASTPLGAGNYGYTF | TGTGCCAGCACCCCGCTGGGGGCGGGGAACTATGGCTACACCTTC
TRBJ2-1 | - | 15 | TRBV29-1 | TRBD2 | CSVESSGGSYNEQFF | TGCAGCGTTGAGTCTAGCGGGGGGTCCTACAATGAGCAGTTCTTC
TRBJ1-5 | few | 15 | TRBV4-3 | TRBD1 | CASSQGTGGNQPQHF | TGCGCCAGCAGCCAAGGGACAGGGGGGAATCAGCCCCAGCATTTT
TRBJ2-2 | - | 15 | TRBV4-1 | TRBD1 | CASSWRTGESGELFF | TGCGCCAGCAGCTGGAGGACAGGGGAATCCGGGGAGCTGTTTTTT
TRBJ1-3 | few | 14 | TRBV2 | - | CASRGTNSGNTIYF | TGTGCCAGCAGAGGGACGAACTCTGGAAACACCATATATTTT
TRBJ1-1 | - | 13 | TRBV6-9 | - | CASSYVTNTEAFF | TGTGCCAGCAGTTACGTAACGAACACTGAAGCTTTCTTT
TRBJ2-2 | medium-sized | 13 | TRBV9 | - | CASSVSRTGELFF | TGTGCCAGCAGCGTAAGCAGAACCGGGGAGCTGTTTTTT
TRBJ2-6 | - | 16 | TRBV7-9 | - | CASSAFRSSGANVLTF | TGTGCCAGCAGCGCCTTTAGAAGCTCTGGGGCCAACGTCCTGACTTTC
TRBJ2-5 | - | 13 | TRBV28 | - | CASSLLEQETQYF | TGTGCCAGCAGCTTACTAGAACAAGAGACCCAGTACTTC
TRBJ1-4 | - | 15 | TRBV10-3 | TRBD1 | CAISQGDRMDEKLFF | TGTGCCATCAGCCAAGGGGACAGGATGGATGAAAAACTGTTTTTT
TRBJ1-6 | - | 15 | TRBV5-3 | - | CASSLAFPRDSPLHF | TGTGCCAGCAGCTTGGCCTTCCCGCGGGATTCACCCCTCCACTTT
TRBJ1-5 | - | 15 | TRBV5-1 | - | CASSLVGDSNQPQHF | TGCGCCAGCAGCTTGGTCGGTGATAGCAATCAGCCCCAGCATTTT
TRBJ2-7 | - | 17 | TRBV7-8 | TRBD1 | CASMEVDSGQGSYEQYF | TGTGCCAGCATGGAAGTGGATTCGGGACAGGGCTCCTACGAGCAGTACTTC
TRBJ2-7 | - | 16 | TRBV5-5 | TRBD1 | CASILKGGQDFYEQYF | TGTGCCAGCATCTTAAAGGGGGGACAGGACTTCTACGAGCAGTACTTC
TRBJ2-7 | once | 11 | TRBV6-6 | - | CASSLGYEQYF | TGTGCCAGCAGTCTCGGCTACGAGCAGTACTTC
TRBJ2-3 | - | 15 | TRBV15 | - | CATSRSRTSTDTQYF | TGTGCCACCAGCAGATCCCGGACCTCCACAGATACGCAGTATTTT
TRBJ2-3 | - | 22 | TRBV7-8 | TRBD2 | CASNGRASVGLAGATSTDTQYF | TGTGCCAGCAATGGACGAGCAAGTGTCGGGCTAGCGGGGGCTACTAGCACAGATACGCAGTATTTT
TRBJ2-5 | - | 13 | TRBV6-5 | - | CASSTHPQETQYF | TGTGCCAGCAGCACACACCCCCAAGAGACCCAGTACTTC
TRBJ1-2 | once | 15 | TRBV4-3 | - | CASSQDRRGDYGYTF | TGCGCCAGCAGCCAAGACAGACGGGGGGACTATGGCTACACCTTC
TRBJ1-4 | - | 11 | TRBV27 | - | CASRSNEKLFF | TGTGCCAGCAGATCTAATGAAAAACTGTTTTTT
TRBJ2-4 | - | 17 | TRBV7-9 | TRBD2 | CASSFSGGAGKRNIQYF | TGTGCCAGCAGCTTCAGCGGGGGGGCCGGGAAGAGAAACATTCAGTACTTC
TRBJ1-1 | - | 18 | TRBV18 | TRBD1 | CASSPIRGQGGAGTEAFF | TGTGCCAGCTCACCAATCAGAGGACAGGGAGGAGCGGGAACTGAAGCTTTCTTT
TRBJ2-7 | - | 16 | TRBV4-1 | TRBD1 | CASSPSSRDRDYEQYF | TGCGCCAGCAGCCCGTCCTCCCGGGACAGGGACTACGAGCAGTACTTC